The 5 T cell receptor beta chains presented below share a single source sample, sequenced in a study of shared clonotypes between healthy human individuals. Generated by immunoSEQ multiplex PCR, the TCRdb table keeps only in-frame clones and is missing some. In the table there are over 1.4 million clones, more than 95% of which are singletons. Sequencing was carried out using naive CD4+ T cells sorted from blood. Subset specified: CD45RA+ positively selected. The receptors originated from a man aged 25-40 years in good health.

V gene TRBV18 combines with J gene TRBJ1-1, with D possibly TRBD1 on 5 matching bases. Trimming cost V 4 bases and J 5 bases, with 11 bases left between them. The CDR3 is made up of 13 amino acids. The germline gives CDR1 KGHSH, CDR2 LQKENI. Written as DNA, the CDR3 is TGTGCCAGCTCACTGAGCAGGGAAACTGAAGCTTTCTTT. Translation: CASSLSRETEAFF. Variable domain in full (rest from reference TRBV18 and TRBJ1-1): NAGVMQNPRHLVRRRGQEARLRCSPMKGHSHVYWYRQLPEEGLKFMVYLQKENIIDESGMPKERFSAEFPKEGPSILRIQQVVRGDSAAYFCASSLSRETEAFFGQGTRLTVV.

This sequence joins TRBV4-1 and TRBJ2-5; perhaps TRBD1 as D (6 bases). The germline V gene has CDR1 MGHRA and CDR2 YSYEKL. The CDR3 has 14 residues. Trimming cost V 1 base and J 5 bases, with 11 bases left between them. The CDR3 loop is CASSQGQDRETQYF. The CDR3 bases are TGCGCCAGCAGCCAAGGACAGGACCGGGAGACCCAGTACTTC.

The chain employs TRBV27 and TRBJ2-1; TRBD2 matches 10 bases. The germline V gene encodes CDR1 MNHEY and CDR2 SMNVEV (reference sequence). The ends lost 5 bases at V and 0 bases at J; junction bases unmatched: 7. The CDR3 extends over 17 amino acids. This CDR3 is CASSPYRLAGSYNEQFF. The CDR3 coding sequence is TGTGCCAGCAGTCCTTACCGACTAGCGGGCTCCTACAATGAGCAGTTCTTC.

Notes on this clone: This specimen includes other DNA sequences encoding the same CDR3. The rearrangement links TRBV5-1 to TRBJ2-1; D might be TRBD1 (6 bases). Germline lookup yields CDR1 SGHRS and CDR2 YFSETQ. Trimming removed 0 bases from V and 8 bases from J, with 12 bases in between. The length of the CDR3 is 14 residues. CDR3 sequence reads: CASSLARPGDEQFF. The CDR3 bases are TGCGCCAGCAGCTTGGCCAGACCAGGGGATGAGCAGTTCTTC.

The chain couples TRBV7-9 to TRBJ2-1; a possible D gene is TRBD2 (6 bases). Germline V lookup: CDR1 SEHNR, CDR2 FQNEAQ (reference sequence). The CDR3 spans 9 residues. V lost 10 bases to trimming and J lost 9 bases, with 7 bases between them. The CDR3 DNA is TGTGCCACCGGGAGTGAGCAGTTCTTC. It translates to CATGSEQFF.